This TCR beta chain is drawn from a study of T cell responses to AZD1222 COVID-19 vaccine (dated by TCRdb to the early 2020s). In the study overall: TCR sequencing covered over 230 trial participants: about 210 given two doses of AZD1222 and approximately 26 given two doses of MenACWY control vaccine. Trial participants were enrolled by age into subgroups of 18-55, 56-69 and 70-plus years, and around 140, 26 and 57 TCR-sequenced participants, respectively, were included in these subgroups. General findings and caveats noted by the study authors: Only five to seven AZD1222 recipients were SARS-CoV-2 seropositive at baseline, limiting conclusions about previously exposed vaccinees. After two AZD1222 doses, both the breadth and the depth of spike-specific TCRs were significantly higher than at day 0 and than in MenACWY recipients. The vaccine-associated CD4 TCRs covered the entire spike protein, and the dominant responses fell in regions 160-218 and 743-854. Reportedly, close to half of the unique spike-specific TCRs recognized epitopes lying outside the regions that are mutated in the B.1.351 and B.1.1.7 variants. Participants were mostly white British and included more females than males, and it was suggested by the authors that clonal diversity may have been underestimated. In the small 56-69-year group, the increase in depth fell short of significance, most likely because of low power. Because no day 14 peak-response samples were available, the repertoires could be characterized only after the peak T cell response.

In the case of this clone: The antigen it binds to is not known. The sample holds no much larger clone one base away, and base qualities are not on file.

The CDR3 regions of human TCRbeta chains were subjected to immunosequencing. Turning to the authors' computational methods: Repertoire TCRs were matched against a reference library of SARS-CoV-2-specific TCRs generated with the MIRA antigen-specificity platform. Breadth was defined as the fraction of unique TCRs that were SARS-CoV-2-associated. Depth was defined as the fraction of total T cells that were SARS-CoV-2-associated. Using the MIRA data, each spike-specific TCR was assigned both to the spike region to which the TCR was reactive and to a CD4 or CD8 class. Log10-transformed breadth and depth values were compared by one-way ANOVA with Sidak's multiple comparisons tests. As stored in TCRdb, this immuneACCESS dataset retains in-frame rearrangements with V and J assigned. A fraction of the clones does not appear; measured against another copy, unresolved V genes explain less than half of the discrepancy, and the remainder lacks a known reason. The V and J calls and clone size were taken over from that table, and D and trimming were inferred from the DNA. The sample table records under 200,000 clones; roughly 87% of these occur just once. Jointly, the top ten make up 0.85% to 1.1% of the sample.

The intended sense of this specimen's time point label: about 28 days (+/-7) after the second vaccine dose. Because spike-specific TCR depth and breadth did not differ between the two schedules, AZD1222 recipients who got a second dose at roughly 4 weeks were pooled with those who got a second dose at roughly 12 weeks. Vaccinee samples came from UK trials COV001 and COV002, including a single-blind randomized controlled phase 2/3 trial of AZD1222 (ChAdOx1 nCoV-19) in healthy adults. Trial participant PBMC samples were collected at day 0 and day 28 after the second dose for TCRbeta chain sequencing. This clonotype was obtained from an adult who received the AZD1222 COVID-19 vaccine. The sample here was peripheral blood, taken 28 days after the second AZD1222 dose.

The CDR3 in this case is CASSLVPGVGQPQHF. The DNA sequence is as follows: TGTGCCAGCAGCTTAGTCCCAGGGGTAGGACAGCCCCAGCATTTT. The chain uses TRBV7-2 and TRBJ1-5; the D gene is perhaps TRBD1, on 6 matching bases. Deletion took 1 base off V and 7 bases off J, with a span of 14 bases between the germline ends. Spanning cysteine to phenylalanine, the CDR3 consists of 15 amino acids. Only the CDR3 part of the read is kept: 45 bases, read in frame from the first base. As encoded in the germline V gene, CDR1 is SGHTA while CDR2 is FQGNSA.